This is a list of T cell receptor beta chains from one sample in a study of radiation and T cells in renal cell carcinoma. Sequencing was performed with immunoSEQ multiplex PCR; in TCRdb, only in-frame clones are kept and a portion is missing. The repertoire holds tens of thousands of clones, with about three quarters as singletons. Sequencing was performed on blood, taken from a patient whose treatment included radiotherapy and nephrectomy. These receptors were obtained from a man between 60 and 70 years old with renal cell carcinoma. Both conserved end residues are part of each CDR3. The order of the fields is CDR3 protein, CDR3 DNA, clone size, V gene, D gene, J gene. A D gene is named only where the DNA matches it firmly. Part of the rows lack a size; the others show once, few, many or a class for expanded clones.

CASSLGRTGNVLTF | TGTGCCAGCAGCTTAGGGAGGACAGGCAACGTCCTGACTTTC | - | TRBV7-8 | TRBD1 | TRBJ2-6
CASSSGLGGELFF | TGTGCCAGCAGTTCGGGACTAGGGGGGGAGCTGTTTTTT | - | TRBV27 | TRBD2 | TRBJ2-2
CASSVGGASKNIQYF | TGTGCCAGCAGCGTAGGGGGGGCGTCCAAAAACATTCAGTACTTC | - | TRBV9 | - | TRBJ2-4
CASSEAGQYGYTF | TGTGCCAGCAGTGAGGCGGGACAGTATGGCTACACCTTC | - | TRBV6-1 | TRBD1 | TRBJ1-2
CASSPPGQGLNFQLTEAFF | TGTGCCAGCTCACCACCTGGACAGGGGCTCAACTTTCAACTAACTGAAGCTTTCTTT | - | TRBV18 | TRBD1 | TRBJ1-1
CASSVGWDLATEAFF | TGTGCCAGCAGCGTCGGGTGGGACCTTGCGACTGAAGCTTTCTTT | - | TRBV11-2 | - | TRBJ1-1
CASSPTRATFEQYF | TGTGCCAGCAGCCCGACCCGGGCCACCTTCGAGCAGTACTTC | - | TRBV7-2 | - | TRBJ2-7
CASSSDRLNTEAFF | TGCGCCAGCAGCTCGGACAGGTTGAACACTGAAGCTTTCTTT | - | TRBV5-1 | TRBD1 | TRBJ1-1
CAWSVSREKLFF | TGTGCCTGGAGTGTTTCACGGGAAAAACTGTTTTTT | - | TRBV30 | - | TRBJ1-4
CASSPGATEETQYF | TGTGCCAGCTCACCAGGGGCGACTGAAGAGACCCAGTACTTC | - | TRBV18 | - | TRBJ2-5
CASSEDRGTEAFF | TGTGCCAGCAGTGAGGACAGGGGAACTGAAGCTTTCTTT | - | TRBV6-4 | TRBD1 | TRBJ1-1
CASSVGLADSTDTQYF | TGTGCCAGCAGCGTCGGACTAGCGGACAGCACAGATACGCAGTATTTT | few | TRBV9 | TRBD2 | TRBJ2-3
CASSLAPNTEAFF | TGTGCCAGCAGCTTAGCACCGAACACTGAAGCTTTCTTT | few | TRBV7-7 | - | TRBJ1-1
CASSPMVSNTGELFF | TGCGCCAGCAGCCCAATGGTCTCGAACACCGGGGAGCTGTTTTTT | - | TRBV5-1 | - | TRBJ2-2